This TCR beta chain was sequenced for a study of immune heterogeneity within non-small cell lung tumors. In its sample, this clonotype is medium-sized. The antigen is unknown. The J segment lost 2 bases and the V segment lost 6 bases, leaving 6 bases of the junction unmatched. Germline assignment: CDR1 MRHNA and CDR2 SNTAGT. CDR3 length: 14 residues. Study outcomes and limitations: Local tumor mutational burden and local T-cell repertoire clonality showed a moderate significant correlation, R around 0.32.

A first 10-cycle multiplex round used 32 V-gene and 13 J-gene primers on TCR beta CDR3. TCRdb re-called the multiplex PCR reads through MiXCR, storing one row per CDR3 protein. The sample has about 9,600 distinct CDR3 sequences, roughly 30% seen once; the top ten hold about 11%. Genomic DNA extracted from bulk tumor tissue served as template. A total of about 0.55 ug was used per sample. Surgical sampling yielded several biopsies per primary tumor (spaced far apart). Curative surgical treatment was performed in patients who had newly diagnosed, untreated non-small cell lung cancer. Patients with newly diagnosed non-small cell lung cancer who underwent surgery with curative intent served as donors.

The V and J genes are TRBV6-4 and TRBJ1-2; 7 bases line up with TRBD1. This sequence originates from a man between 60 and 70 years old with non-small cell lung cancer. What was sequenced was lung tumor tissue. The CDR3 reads CASREQGSNYGYTF. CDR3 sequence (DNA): TGTGCCAGCAGAGAACAGGGGTCCAACTATGGCTACACCTTC.